This TCR beta chain was captured by sequencing in a study of cytomegalovirus exposure and HLA in healthy donors. General study findings and limits: As a later analysis showed, a missense DCLRE1C variant was linked to trimming of TCR beta V- and J-genes. Most sequenced TCRs were rare (though some public TCRs occurred in many donors). The presence/absence work took it that sequencing depth was about the same across donors.

While unrecorded immune exposures were likely, the donors were nominally healthy when sampled. PCR involved 60 Vbeta and 13 Jbeta primers. Generated by immunoSEQ multiplex PCR, the TCRdb table keeps only in-frame clones and is missing some. The data hold about 200,000 clones, with 70% to 85% observed a single time. For this clone: Antigen: not known.

This CDR3 spans 15 amino acids. The V gene end was trimmed by 5 bases and the J gene end by 3 bases; junction bases not matched to a gene: 4. Looked up from germline, CDR1 is SGHRS and CDR2 is YFSETQ. This chain connects TRBV5-1 to TRBJ2-7; 14 bases are shared with TRBD2. The sequenced sample consisted of PBMCs. The sequence was obtained from a male donor in good health and CMV-seronegative. CDR3 residues: CASRPGLAGGYEQYF. CDR3 DNA sequence: TGCGCCAGCAGACCCGGACTAGCGGGGGGCTACGAGCAGTACTTC. The entire variable domain, with the rest obtained from reference TRBV5-1 and TRBJ2-7, is as follows: KAGVTQTPRYLIKTRGQQVTLSCSPISGHRSVSWYQQTPGQGLQFLFEYFSETQRNKGNFPGRFSGRQFSNSRSEMNVSTLELGDSALYLCASRPGLAGGYEQYFGPGTRLTVT.